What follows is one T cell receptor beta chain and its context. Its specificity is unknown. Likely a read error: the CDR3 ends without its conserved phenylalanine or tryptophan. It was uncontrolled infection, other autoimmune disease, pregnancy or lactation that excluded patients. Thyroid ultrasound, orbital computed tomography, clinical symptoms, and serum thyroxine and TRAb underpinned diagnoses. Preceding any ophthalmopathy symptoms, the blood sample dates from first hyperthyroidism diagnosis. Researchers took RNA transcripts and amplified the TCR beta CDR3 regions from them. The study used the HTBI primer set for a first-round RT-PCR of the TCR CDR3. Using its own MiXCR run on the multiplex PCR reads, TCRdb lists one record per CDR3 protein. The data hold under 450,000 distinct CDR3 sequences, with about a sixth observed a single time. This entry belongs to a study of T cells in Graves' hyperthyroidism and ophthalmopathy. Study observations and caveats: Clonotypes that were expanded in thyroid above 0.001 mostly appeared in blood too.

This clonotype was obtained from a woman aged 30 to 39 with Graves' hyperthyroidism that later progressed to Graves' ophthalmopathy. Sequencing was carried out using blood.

CDR3 protein: CASSLATGDGYTL. As DNA, the CDR3 is TGTGCCAGCAGCTTAGCGACGGGGGATGGCTACACCCTC. The chain combines TRBV7-9 with TRBJ1-2; D possibly corresponds to TRBD1 (5 bases). The CDR3 contains 13 residues. Germline V gene sequence: CDR1 SEHNR, CDR2 FQNEAQ (reference sequence). Trimming stripped 0 bases from V and 6 bases from J, with 8 bases between.